These T cell receptor beta chains were read from a single sample in a study of vaccination and CD4 T cells after COVID-19. Which antigens these TCRs recognize remains unknown. One entry per CDR3 protein, called by TCRdb with MiXCR from the PCR reads. The sample consists of fewer than 16,000 distinct CDR3 sequences, 45% to 60% of them appearing once. Sequenced: CD4+ T cells from blood, cultured in vitro. Source of these receptors: a human donor who had recovered from COVID-19. Both conserved end residues are part of each CDR3. A D gene is named only where the DNA matches it firmly. A clone size is listed for some rows: how often the clone was seen (once, few, many), or a class if it is expanded.

>13|TRBV2|TRBJ2-5|.|few
CASTGRREETQYF
TGTGCCAGCACCGGGAGAAGGGAAGAGACCCAGTACTTC
>13|TRBV20-1|TRBJ2-1|TRBD1|few
CSATDRGNNEQFF
TGCAGTGCCACTGACAGGGGTAACAATGAGCAGTTCTTC
>12|TRBV25-1|TRBJ1-1|.|once
CASKSGNFEAFF
TGTGCCAGCAAGTCGGGGAACTTTGAAGCTTTCTTT
>13|TRBV7-2|TRBJ2-7|.|.
CASSFQGPGEQYF
TGTGCCAGCAGCTTCCAGGGGCCGGGGGAGCAGTACTTC
>14|TRBV28|TRBJ2-7|.|.
CASSFSRPPYEQYF
TGTGCCAGCAGTTTTTCCAGGCCTCCCTACGAGCAGTACTTC
>14|TRBV7-2|TRBJ1-2|.|.
CASSPRAVGHGYTF
TGTGCCAGCAGCCCCAGGGCGGTGGGTCATGGCTACACCTTC
>22|TRBV28|TRBJ2-6|.|.
CASSYSPRQTRFPSGGANVLTF
TGTGCCAGCAGTTATTCCCCCCGACAGACCAGATTCCCCTCAGGTGGGGCCAACGTCCTGACTTTC
>13|TRBV9|TRBJ2-2|.|.
CASSVENTGELFF
TGTGCCAGCAGCGTAGAGAACACCGGGGAGCTGTTTTTT
>15|TRBV5-4|TRBJ2-1|.|.
CASSLGWDKYNEQFF
TGTGCCAGCAGCTTGGGATGGGACAAGTACAATGAGCAGTTCTTC
>13|TRBV12-5|TRBJ2-3|.|.
CASGLAGVDTQYF
TGTGCTAGTGGTTTGGCAGGGGTAGATACGCAGTATTTT
>11|TRBV20-1|TRBJ2-5|.|.
CSAPYAGTQYF
TGCAGTGCTCCATACGCGGGGACCCAGTACTTC
>17|TRBV12-5|TRBJ1-1|.|.
CASGFRLGDSLNTEAFF
TGTGCTAGTGGTTTCCGATTGGGTGACAGCTTGAACACTGAAGCTTTCTTT
>16|TRBV12-3/TRBV12-4|TRBJ2-1|TRBD2|.
CASSFTSGGPGNEQFF
TGTGCCAGCAGTTTTACTAGCGGGGGCCCGGGGAATGAGCAGTTCTTC
>13|TRBV7-8|TRBJ2-2|.|few
CASSFTGSGELFF
TGTGCCAGCAGCTTTACAGGGTCCGGGGAGCTGTTTTTT
>14|TRBV27|TRBJ1-1|TRBD1|few
CASRLTGEYTEAFF
TGTGCCAGCAGGCTGACAGGGGAGTACACTGAAGCTTTCTTT
>13|TRBV7-9|TRBJ1-2|.|.
CASSQRANYGYTF
TGTGCCAGCAGCCAAAGGGCTAACTATGGCTACACCTTC
>12|TRBV28|TRBJ1-2|.|.
CASQSVGGGYTF
TGTGCCAGCCAGTCGGTCGGTGGTGGCTACACCTTC
>16|TRBV6-1|TRBJ1-6|TRBD1|.
CASRPGWTGEGSPLHF
TGTGCCAGCAGGCCGGGATGGACAGGGGAGGGTTCACCCCTCCACTTT